These T cell receptor beta chains were read from a single sample in a study of cytomegalovirus exposure and HLA in healthy donors. Clones were sequenced by immunoSEQ multiplex PCR, and TCRdb holds only the in-frame ones, with some missing. The top ten hold roughly 4.3% of the sample, which has about 120,000 clones, around three quarters seen once. The sample consisted of PBMCs. The receptors come from a young man in good health and CMV-seropositive. CDR3s include the opening cysteine and the closing phenylalanine or tryptophan. The D gene is left open where the match is weak. Clone size is shown for a subset of rows, as once, few, many or a class of expanded clone.

CDR3aa	CDR3nt	v_gene	j_gene	abundance	d_gene
CASSLTGSPGELFF	TGTGCCAGCAGCCTCACAGGGTCCCCCGGGGAGCTGTTTTTT	TRBV7-6	TRBJ2-2	few	.
CASSIYDRGINQPQHF	TGTGCCAGCTCCATTTACGACAGGGGGATTAATCAGCCCCAGCATTTT	TRBV18	TRBJ1-5	.	TRBD1
CASSSPGDLNTEAFF	TGTGCCAGCAGCTCCCCCGGTGATCTGAACACTGAAGCTTTCTTT	TRBV9	TRBJ1-1	.	.
CASSQDSGGVYNEQFF	TGCGCCAGCAGCCAGGATTCAGGGGGTGTCTACAATGAGCAGTTCTTC	TRBV4-3	TRBJ2-1	once	TRBD1
CASSHSGTRSLNTEAFF	TGCGCCAGCAGCCACTCCGGGACACGGAGCTTGAACACTGAAGCTTTCTTT	TRBV4-3	TRBJ1-1	.	.
CASSSPGQRSYEQYF	TGTGCCAGTAGTTCTCCGGGACAGAGATCCTACGAGCAGTACTTC	TRBV19	TRBJ2-7	.	TRBD1
CASSLEREETQYF	TGTGCCAGCAGCTTGGAGCGGGAAGAGACCCAGTACTTC	TRBV5-4	TRBJ2-5	once	.
CSVAGLAGGPLIETQYF	TGCAGCGTTGCTGGGTTAGCGGGAGGGCCTCTTATAGAGACCCAGTACTTC	TRBV29-1	TRBJ2-5	.	TRBD2
CASSFLSGGRADTQYF	TGTGCCAGCAGCTTTCTTAGCGGGGGAAGGGCAGATACGCAGTATTTT	TRBV7-2	TRBJ2-3	few	TRBD2
CASSSGQAGEKLFF	TGTGCCAGCAGCTCCGGACAGGCCGGGGAAAAACTGTTTTTT	TRBV9	TRBJ1-4	few	TRBD1
CASSPDRGYSQPQHF	TGTGCCAGTAGTCCTGACAGGGGATATAGTCAGCCCCAGCATTTT	TRBV19	TRBJ1-5	once	TRBD1
CSVVSGSYNEQFF	TGCAGCGTTGTGTCGGGGTCCTACAATGAGCAGTTCTTC	TRBV29-1	TRBJ2-1	.	.
CASSTWTAHSYEQYF	TGTGCCAGCAGCACCTGGACAGCCCACTCCTACGAGCAGTACTTC	TRBV5-6	TRBJ2-7	.	.
CASSPRGFFNYGYTF	TGTGCCAGCAGCCCCAGGGGGTTTTTTAACTATGGCTACACCTTC	TRBV7-9	TRBJ1-2	.	TRBD1
CASSYSGVSGANGLTF	TGTGCCAGCAGCTACTCAGGGGTCTCTGGGGCCAACGGCCTGACTTTC	TRBV4-2	TRBJ2-6	.	.
CASSFERLAGRHTGELFF	TGTGCCAGCAGCTTCGAAAGACTAGCGGGGCGACACACCGGGGAGCTGTTTTTT	TRBV7-9	TRBJ2-2	.	TRBD2
CASSSQGGGSNEQFF	TGTGCCAGCAGTTCCCAGGGTGGAGGGTCAAATGAGCAGTTCTTC	TRBV27	TRBJ2-1	.	.
CASSLGRGYEAFF	TGTGCCAGCAGCTTAGGTCGGGGATATGAAGCTTTCTTT	TRBV7-6	TRBJ1-1	.	.
CASSLASGGQSEQFF	TGTGCCAGCAGCTTAGCTAGCGGGGGGCAGAGTGAGCAGTTCTTC	TRBV7-9	TRBJ2-1	.	TRBD2
CASSRLIRDSKNSQYF	TGTGCCAGTAGTAGATTAATTCGGGACTCAAAAAACAGTCAGTACTTC	TRBV19	TRBJ2-4	.	.
CASRGAGEGETQYF	TGCGCCAGTCGGGGAGCGGGGGAAGGGGAGACCCAGTACTTC	TRBV10-2	TRBJ2-5	.	TRBD2
CASSTGTGQFF	TGTGCCAGCAGTACCGGGACAGGGCAGTTCTTC	TRBV11-2	TRBJ2-1	.	TRBD1
CASSEGGFGQPQHF	TGTGCCAGCAGCGAAGGGGGATTCGGGCAGCCCCAGCATTTT	TRBV11-3	TRBJ1-5	.	.
CASSQATLSPGTGTYEQYF	TGCGCCAGCAGCCAAGCCACCCTGTCGCCCGGGACAGGGACCTACGAGCAGTACTTC	TRBV4-3	TRBJ2-7	once	TRBD1
CASSAQAGGPIAGELFF	TGTGCCAGCAGCGCCCAAGCGGGAGGGCCTATAGCCGGGGAGCTGTTTTTT	TRBV9	TRBJ2-2	.	TRBD2
CASSLGVGQGMEKLFF	TGTGCCAGCAGCTTAGGAGTTGGGCAGGGGATGGAAAAACTGTTTTTT	TRBV11-3	TRBJ1-4	.	.